This is a list of T cell receptor beta chains from one sample in a study of T cell responses to AZD1222 COVID-19 vaccine. Clones were sequenced by immunoSEQ multiplex PCR, and TCRdb holds only the in-frame ones, with some missing. The repertoire holds under 150,000 clones, with around 94% as singletons. The sample consisted of peripheral blood, taken 28 days after the second AZD1222 dose. These receptors all come from an adult who received the AZD1222 COVID-19 vaccine. Each CDR3 is given with its conserved first and last residue. Each record gives: clone size, V gene, J gene, D gene, CDR3 length, CDR3 DNA, CDR3 protein. The D gene is left open where the match is weak. Clone size is given for some rows only: seen once, a few or many times, or a class if the clone is expanded.

-	TRBV4-1	TRBJ2-2	-	15	TGCGCCAGCAGCCAAGTTTTAGGACCTACCGGGGAGCTGTTTTTT	CASSQVLGPTGELFF
-	TRBV3-1/TRBV3-2	TRBJ2-7	-	14	TGTGCCAGCAGCCGGACGGGAGAGGGCTACGAGCAGTACTTC	CASSRTGEGYEQYF
-	TRBV7-9	TRBJ2-3	-	11	TGTGCCAGCAGCCTCCAATATACGCAGTATTTT	CASSLQYTQYF
-	TRBV19	TRBJ2-1	-	12	TGTGCCAGTAGTATATCGGGGGCTGGCGTTATCTTC	CASSISGAGVIF
-	TRBV6-1	TRBJ2-7	-	15	TGTGCCAGCAGTGAAGAAAGGGGGTTTTGGTACGAGCAGTACTTC	CASSEERGFWYEQYF
-	TRBV18	TRBJ2-1	TRBD2	16	TGTGCCAGCTCACCACGACTAGCGGGAGACGAAAATGAGCAGTTCTTC	CASSPRLAGDENEQFF
-	TRBV18	TRBJ2-7	-	14	TGTGCCAGCTCTCCTCCCTCCACCGAGCGCGAGCAGTACTTC	CASSPPSTEREQYF
-	TRBV7-9	TRBJ1-1	-	15	TGTGCCAGCAGCTTATTGGATGCGGCGAACACTGAAGCTTTCTTT	CASSLLDAANTEAFF
-	TRBV19	TRBJ2-5	TRBD1	14	TGTGCCAGTAGTGACAGGGGTGGTTGGGAGACCCAGTACTTC	CASSDRGGWETQYF
-	TRBV14	TRBJ2-1	-	13	TGTGCCAGCAGCCAAGTAGCAGGGTATGAGCAGTTCTTC	CASSQVAGYEQFF
-	TRBV7-9	TRBJ1-1	-	12	TGTGCCAGCAGCTTACCGCCAGGCGAAGCTTTCTTT	CASSLPPGEAFF
-	TRBV30	TRBJ1-3	-	16	TGTGCCTGGAGTGTACGTGTTGGAGCGTCTGGAAACACCATATATTTT	CAWSVRVGASGNTIYF
-	TRBV15	TRBJ1-1	-	14	TGTGCCACCAGCAGAGTGGCAGAGAACACTGAAGCTTTCTTT	CATSRVAENTEAFF
-	TRBV14	TRBJ2-6	-	20	TGTGCCAGCAGCCAAGGGGAAGGGACCTATCTTAGCTCTGGGGCCAACGTCCTGACTTTC	CASSQGEGTYLSSGANVLTF
-	TRBV10-2	TRBJ2-2	-	14	TGCGCCAGCAGACCGACAGCGAACACCGGGGAGCTGTTTTTT	CASRPTANTGELFF
-	TRBV7-2	TRBJ2-1	-	15	TGTGCCAGCAGCTTAGCGCAAGGCACCTACAATGAGCAGTTCTTC	CASSLAQGTYNEQFF
-	TRBV10-2	TRBJ2-1	TRBD2	16	TGCGCCAGCAGAGCCCCGGGACTAGCGACCGGCAATGAGCAGTTCTTC	CASRAPGLATGNEQFF
-	TRBV18	TRBJ2-5	-	13	TGTGCCAGCTCACTCCGAGGGCAAGAGACCCAGTACTTC	CASSLRGQETQYF
-	TRBV7-3	TRBJ2-3	TRBD2	16	TGTGCCAGCAGCTTAGGGCTAGCGGGAGCCACCATTACGCAGTATTTT	CASSLGLAGATITQYF
-	TRBV3-1/TRBV3-2	TRBJ2-2	-	17	TGTGCCAGCAGCCAAGATACCAAGGCTAGTATCACCGGGGAGCTGTTTTTT	CASSQDTKASITGELFF
once	TRBV9	TRBJ1-3	-	14	TGTGCCAGCACTCCCCCGGGCTCTGGAAACACCATATATTTT	CASTPPGSGNTIYF
-	TRBV2	TRBJ1-6	-	15	TGTGCCAGCAGTGCCGAACAGATTGATAATTCACCCCTCCACTTT	CASSAEQIDNSPLHF
-	TRBV5-6	TRBJ1-6	-	17	TGTGCCAGCAGCTTGGTTGAGACGGGGGGAAGGAATTCACCCCTCCACTTT	CASSLVETGGRNSPLHF
-	TRBV7-9	TRBJ2-1	-	15	TGTGCCAGCAGCTTAGAGGAGGGCCTGAGGAATGAGCAGTTCTTC	CASSLEEGLRNEQFF
-	TRBV3-1/TRBV3-2	TRBJ2-3	TRBD2	18	TGTGCCAGCAGCCAAGGTTGGGGAGGGAGCCAAAGCACAGATACGCAGTATTTT	CASSQGWGGSQSTDTQYF
once	TRBV5-1	TRBJ2-5	-	12	TGCGCCAGCAGCGAAACACAAGAGACCCAGTACTTC	CASSETQETQYF
-	TRBV24-1	TRBJ2-1	-	15	TGTGCCACCAGTGATGCCTCGGATCGATACAATGAGCAGTTCTTC	CATSDASDRYNEQFF
-	TRBV12-3/TRBV12-4	TRBJ2-7	-	13	TGTGCCAGCGGTGTGGACGCATCACGCGAGCAGTACTTC	CASGVDASREQYF
-	TRBV28	TRBJ1-4	-	13	TGTGCCGCTGAAGGACAGAATAATGAAAAACTGTTTTTT	CAAEGQNNEKLFF
-	TRBV5-4	TRBJ2-2	TRBD1	16	TGTGCCAGCAGATCAATAGGGGGCCTGGTGACCGGGGAGCTGTTTTTT	CASRSIGGLVTGELFF
-	TRBV13	TRBJ2-7	-	16	TGTGCCAGCAGCTATCCGGGACAAGGGGGGGTGTACGAGCAGTACTTC	CASSYPGQGGVYEQYF
once	TRBV28	TRBJ1-2	-	12	TGTGCCAGCAGTAGGGCAGACTATGGCTACACCTTC	CASSRADYGYTF
-	TRBV7-9	TRBJ2-7	-	13	TGTGCCAGCACGCGCCTAGCACCCTACGAGCAGTACTTC	CASTRLAPYEQYF
-	TRBV11-1	TRBJ2-4	-	16	TGTGCCAGCAGCCCCACTAGGACCCAAGCCAAAAACATTCAGTACTTC	CASSPTRTQAKNIQYF
-	TRBV5-1	TRBJ1-2	-	15	TGCGCCAGCAGTCCCGGACGGACCGATAACTATGGCTACACCTTC	CASSPGRTDNYGYTF
-	TRBV13	TRBJ2-7	-	15	TGTGCCAGCAGCTCAGGACAGAATATTATCTACGAGCAGTACTTC	CASSSGQNIIYEQYF
-	TRBV20-1	TRBJ2-7	TRBD1	11	TGCAGTGCTGCGGGACAGGGGCAGCAGTACTTC	CSAAGQGQQYF
once	TRBV10-3	TRBJ1-3	-	15	TGTGCCATCAGCCCAAGACTCGACAGGGGAAACACCATATATTTT	CAISPRLDRGNTIYF
-	TRBV30	TRBJ2-5	TRBD2	16	TGTGCCTGGAGTGTGGGCGGGAGAGTTTGGCAAGAGACCCAGTACTTC	CAWSVGGRVWQETQYF
-	TRBV7-8	TRBJ2-3	TRBD2	17	TGTGCCAGCAGCCTCAGGACTAGCGGGGCCCTGACAGATACGCAGTATTTT	CASSLRTSGALTDTQYF
-	TRBV5-4	TRBJ2-1	-	16	TGTGCCAGCAGCTTGTCTAGCGTAAGCTCCTACAATGAGCAGTTCTTC	CASSLSSVSSYNEQFF
-	TRBV4-2	TRBJ2-1	-	16	TGTGCCAGCAGCCATCCGACCTCCAGGTCCTACAATGAGCAGTTCTTC	CASSHPTSRSYNEQFF
-	TRBV9	TRBJ2-7	-	12	TGTGCCAGCAGCCCCCCAAGCTACGAGCAGTACTTC	CASSPPSYEQYF
-	TRBV28	TRBJ2-7	TRBD2	17	TGTGCCAGCAGTCTACACCCGGGACTAGCGGCCTCCTACGAGCAGTACTTC	CASSLHPGLAASYEQYF
-	TRBV6-6	TRBJ2-1	-	14	TGTGCCAGCAGTTGGGGGGACATCGGTGAGGAGCAGTTCTTC	CASSWGDIGEEQFF
-	TRBV3-1/TRBV3-2	TRBJ2-3	TRBD2	14	TGTGCCAGCAGCACAAGCGGGAGGACAGATACGCAGTATTTT	CASSTSGRTDTQYF
once	TRBV2	TRBJ1-5	-	14	TGTGCCAGCAGTGAGCAAGGGTTCAATCAGCCCCAGCATTTT	CASSEQGFNQPQHF
-	TRBV5-1	TRBJ2-1	-	13	TGCGCCAGCAGCTCCGCTCCCGGGTATGAGCAGTTCTTC	CASSSAPGYEQFF
-	TRBV5-1	TRBJ2-3	-	14	TGCGCCAGCAGCCCCGGGACCTTCCGTGATACGCAGTATTTT	CASSPGTFRDTQYF
once	TRBV5-1	TRBJ2-5	-	16	TGCGCCAGCAGCTTGGCCGTGGGTGGGAGTGGAGAGACCCAGTACTTC	CASSLAVGGSGETQYF
-	TRBV2	TRBJ2-2	TRBD2	15	TGTGCCAGCAGTGAATTGAGTGGGGGGGTCGGGGAGCTGTTTTTT	CASSELSGGVGELFF
-	TRBV6-5	TRBJ1-2	-	13	TGTGCCAGCAGTAGGTCTGGGGGGCTAGGCTACACCTTC	CASSRSGGLGYTF
-	TRBV19	TRBJ2-7	TRBD2	13	TGTGCCAGTAGTACCGAGACTAGCGGGTCTGTGGTCTTC	CASSTETSGSVVF
-	TRBV5-1	TRBJ2-7	-	14	TGCGCCAGCAGCTTGGAAGGGAGCTCCTACGAGCAGTACTTC	CASSLEGSSYEQYF
-	TRBV2	TRBJ2-1	-	17	TGTGCCAGCAGTGTTGATAGGCGGCGGACGAAGTACAATGAGCAGTTCTTC	CASSVDRRRTKYNEQFF
-	TRBV28	TRBJ2-7	-	14	TGTGCCAGTATTCTCCAGGGAGGTTCCTACGAGCAGTACTTC	CASILQGGSYEQYF
-	TRBV3-1/TRBV3-2	TRBJ1-6	TRBD1	15	TGTGCCAGCAGCCAAAGGGACAGAGGGAATTCACCCCTCCACTTT	CASSQRDRGNSPLHF